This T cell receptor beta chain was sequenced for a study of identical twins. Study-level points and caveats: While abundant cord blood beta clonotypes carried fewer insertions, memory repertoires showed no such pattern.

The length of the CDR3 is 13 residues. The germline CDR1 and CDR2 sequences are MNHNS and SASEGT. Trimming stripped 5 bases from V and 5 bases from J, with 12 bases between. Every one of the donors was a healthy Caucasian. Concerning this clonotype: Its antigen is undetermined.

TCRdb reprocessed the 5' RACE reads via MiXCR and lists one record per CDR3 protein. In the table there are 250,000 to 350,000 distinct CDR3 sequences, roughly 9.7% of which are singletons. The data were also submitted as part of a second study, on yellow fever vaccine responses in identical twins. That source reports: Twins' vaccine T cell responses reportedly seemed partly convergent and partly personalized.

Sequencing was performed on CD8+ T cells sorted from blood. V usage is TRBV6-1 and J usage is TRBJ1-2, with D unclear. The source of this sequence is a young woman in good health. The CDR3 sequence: CASSQGMDYGYTF. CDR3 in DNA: TGTGCCAGCAGTCAAGGGATGGATTATGGCTACACCTTC.